Listed below are T cell receptor beta chains from one sample, sequenced in a study of cytotoxic CD8 clonotypes in ibrutinib-treated CLL. The assay was immunoSEQ multiplex PCR, and TCRdb's table has in-frame clones only and misses some. The profile shows 330,000 or so clones, approximately 67% of them singletons. The sample here was PBMCs, taken after 36 months of ibrutinib treatment. Receptor source: a human donor with chronic lymphocytic leukemia. Each CDR3 is given with its conserved first and last residue. The D gene is left open where the match is weak. Part of the rows lack a size; the others show once, few, many or a class for expanded clones.

d_call j_call v_call cdr3_length clone_size cdr3_nt cdr3_aa
NA TRBJ1-1 TRBV28 14 few TGTGCCAGCAGTTTTCGGGGATCTCGTACTGAAGCTTTCTTT CASSFRGSRTEAFF
NA TRBJ2-7 TRBV5-1 14 NA TGCGCCAGCAGCTTGTTGGAGGCCCCCTACGAGCAGTACTTC CASSLLEAPYEQYF
NA TRBJ2-5 TRBV5-6 15 NA TGTGCCAGCAGCTTGAGCGGGACAGAAGTAGAGACCCAGTACTTC CASSLSGTEVETQYF
NA TRBJ2-7 TRBV2 13 NA TGTGCCAGCAGTGCCGGACGCTCCTACGAGCAGTACTTC CASSAGRSYEQYF
TRBD2 TRBJ2-3 TRBV6-5 15 NA TGTGCCAGCAGTGGGGGACTAGGGGCCACAGATACGCAGTATTTT CASSGGLGATDTQYF
TRBD2 TRBJ2-1 TRBV9 14 NA TGTGCCAGCAGCGTAGGAGCGGGGGGCAGTGAGCAGTTCTTC CASSVGAGGSEQFF
TRBD1 TRBJ2-2 TRBV19 15 NA TGTGCCAGTAGTATAGGTTACAGGGGCACCGGGGAGCTGTTTTTT CASSIGYRGTGELFF
NA TRBJ1-4 TRBV6-5 14 NA TGTGCCAGCAGTTACTACGGACCCGGGGGAAAACTGTTTTTT CASSYYGPGGKLFF
TRBD1 TRBJ1-5 TRBV7-6 18 few TGTGCCAGCAGCTCAAACCCGATGACAGGGCACAGCAATCAGCCCCAGCATTTT CASSSNPMTGHSNQPQHF
NA TRBJ2-3 TRBV5-1 14 NA TGCGCCAGCAGCTCTTCCCATAGCACAGATACGCAGTATTTT CASSSSHSTDTQYF
NA TRBJ1-3 TRBV7-2 15 NA TGTGCCAGCAGTCCGGGACCCTTCTCTGGAAACACCATATATTTT CASSPGPFSGNTIYF
NA TRBJ2-3 TRBV5-1 13 NA TGCGCCAGCAGCACAGCCTCCACAGATACGCAGTATTTT CASSTASTDTQYF
TRBD1 TRBJ1-5 TRBV4-1 14 NA TGCGCCAGCAGCCGCGGACAGGGGGATCAGCCCCAGCATTTT CASSRGQGDQPQHF
NA TRBJ2-3 TRBV13 15 NA TGTGCCAGCAGCACCGGAGTATCGGGCACAGATACGCAGTATTTT CASSTGVSGTDTQYF
NA TRBJ1-2 TRBV6-6 12 few TGTGCCAGCAGTTACTCAGGGTATGGCTACACCTTC CASSYSGYGYTF
NA TRBJ1-6 TRBV7-9 14 NA TGTGCCAGCAGCTTAGGGACAGAGAATTCACCCCTCCACTTT CASSLGTENSPLHF
TRBD2 TRBJ2-5 TRBV29-1 15 NA TGCAGCGTTGACATTAGCGGGAGGGCCTCAGAGACCCAGTACTTC CSVDISGRASETQYF